The clone carrying this T cell receptor (beta chain) showed up just a few times. The data were obtained in a study of cytomegalovirus exposure and HLA in healthy donors. V lost 5 bases and J 4 bases, leaving 17 bases between the germline ends. The CDR3 has 15 residues. CDR1 SGHAT and CDR2 FQDESV come from the germline V gene (reference sequence). Primers for the PCR totalled 60 Vbeta and 13 Jbeta. The assay was immunoSEQ multiplex PCR, and TCRdb's table has in-frame clones only and misses some. Of more than 140,000 clones in the sample, more than 70% were seen once. The sample consisted of PBMCs. The chain carries TRBV11-1 and TRBJ1-1; perhaps TRBD1 as D (5 bases). The TCR sequence derives from a middle-aged man in good health and CMV-seronegative. CDR3 in amino acids: CASSAEVGGFTEAFF. CDR3 bases: TGTGCCAGCAGCGCCGAGGTGGGGGGGTTCACTGAAGCTTTCTTT.